This T cell receptor (beta chain) was profiled in a study of a mutant IDH1 vaccine in newly diagnosed glioma. The wider study: Earlier treatment was radiotherapy, temozolomide, or both, with most getting both.

Sequenced by immunoSEQ multiplex PCR; TCRdb stores in-frame clones only, minus some. The table includes roughly 70,000 clones, approximately 88% detected once. Regarding time point: week 11, during vaccination. The vaccine gave 300 ug of a 20-mer mutant IDH1 peptide subcutaneously per dose. The CDR3 extends over 14 amino acids. Germline CDR1 is SGHRS and CDR2 is YFSETQ. The V segment lost 4 bases and the J segment 4 bases; nucleotides outside the gene matches: 5. Worth noting for this clone: What it binds is unknown.

The origin of this receptor is a woman in her 50s with glioma. V and J are TRBV5-1 and TRBJ1-1, with 9 bases identical to TRBD1. The sequences come from PBMCs, collected from a glioma patient whose treatment included an IDH1 peptide vaccine. This CDR3 reads CASSPGQGTTEAFF. The CDR3 DNA follows: TGCGCCAGCAGCCCGGGACAGGGTACCACTGAAGCTTTCTTT.